The TCR beta chain under discussion was sequenced for a study of blood T cell repertoires in COVID-19. Across the whole study: Material from acute and convalescent COVID-19 was sourced from the United States, Italy and Spain. PBMCs, B-cell-depleted T cells, or T cells provided the cDNA or gDNA that made up the material.

Authors' data handling: Scientists estimated how many nucleated cells there were by amplifying reference gene primers. Clones were sequenced by immunoSEQ multiplex PCR, and TCRdb holds only the in-frame ones, with some missing. Clonal size and the V and J genes are those of that table, whereas D and trimming came from the DNA. The table has about 190,000 clones, about 85% seen once. Germline V CDR1 and CDR2: SNHLY, FYNNEI. V was clipped by 4 bases and J by 2 bases; unmatched bases: 7. This CDR3 has 15 amino acids. The TCR was taken from a man aged 30 to 39 with acute or convalescent COVID-19. Source material: peripheral blood. The chain is built from TRBV2 and TRBJ2-7; 8 bases are shared with TRBD2. This CDR3 is CASSAERGTAYEQYF. The DNA of the CDR3 is TGTGCCAGCAGTGCGGAGCGGGGGACCGCCTACGAGCAGTACTTC.